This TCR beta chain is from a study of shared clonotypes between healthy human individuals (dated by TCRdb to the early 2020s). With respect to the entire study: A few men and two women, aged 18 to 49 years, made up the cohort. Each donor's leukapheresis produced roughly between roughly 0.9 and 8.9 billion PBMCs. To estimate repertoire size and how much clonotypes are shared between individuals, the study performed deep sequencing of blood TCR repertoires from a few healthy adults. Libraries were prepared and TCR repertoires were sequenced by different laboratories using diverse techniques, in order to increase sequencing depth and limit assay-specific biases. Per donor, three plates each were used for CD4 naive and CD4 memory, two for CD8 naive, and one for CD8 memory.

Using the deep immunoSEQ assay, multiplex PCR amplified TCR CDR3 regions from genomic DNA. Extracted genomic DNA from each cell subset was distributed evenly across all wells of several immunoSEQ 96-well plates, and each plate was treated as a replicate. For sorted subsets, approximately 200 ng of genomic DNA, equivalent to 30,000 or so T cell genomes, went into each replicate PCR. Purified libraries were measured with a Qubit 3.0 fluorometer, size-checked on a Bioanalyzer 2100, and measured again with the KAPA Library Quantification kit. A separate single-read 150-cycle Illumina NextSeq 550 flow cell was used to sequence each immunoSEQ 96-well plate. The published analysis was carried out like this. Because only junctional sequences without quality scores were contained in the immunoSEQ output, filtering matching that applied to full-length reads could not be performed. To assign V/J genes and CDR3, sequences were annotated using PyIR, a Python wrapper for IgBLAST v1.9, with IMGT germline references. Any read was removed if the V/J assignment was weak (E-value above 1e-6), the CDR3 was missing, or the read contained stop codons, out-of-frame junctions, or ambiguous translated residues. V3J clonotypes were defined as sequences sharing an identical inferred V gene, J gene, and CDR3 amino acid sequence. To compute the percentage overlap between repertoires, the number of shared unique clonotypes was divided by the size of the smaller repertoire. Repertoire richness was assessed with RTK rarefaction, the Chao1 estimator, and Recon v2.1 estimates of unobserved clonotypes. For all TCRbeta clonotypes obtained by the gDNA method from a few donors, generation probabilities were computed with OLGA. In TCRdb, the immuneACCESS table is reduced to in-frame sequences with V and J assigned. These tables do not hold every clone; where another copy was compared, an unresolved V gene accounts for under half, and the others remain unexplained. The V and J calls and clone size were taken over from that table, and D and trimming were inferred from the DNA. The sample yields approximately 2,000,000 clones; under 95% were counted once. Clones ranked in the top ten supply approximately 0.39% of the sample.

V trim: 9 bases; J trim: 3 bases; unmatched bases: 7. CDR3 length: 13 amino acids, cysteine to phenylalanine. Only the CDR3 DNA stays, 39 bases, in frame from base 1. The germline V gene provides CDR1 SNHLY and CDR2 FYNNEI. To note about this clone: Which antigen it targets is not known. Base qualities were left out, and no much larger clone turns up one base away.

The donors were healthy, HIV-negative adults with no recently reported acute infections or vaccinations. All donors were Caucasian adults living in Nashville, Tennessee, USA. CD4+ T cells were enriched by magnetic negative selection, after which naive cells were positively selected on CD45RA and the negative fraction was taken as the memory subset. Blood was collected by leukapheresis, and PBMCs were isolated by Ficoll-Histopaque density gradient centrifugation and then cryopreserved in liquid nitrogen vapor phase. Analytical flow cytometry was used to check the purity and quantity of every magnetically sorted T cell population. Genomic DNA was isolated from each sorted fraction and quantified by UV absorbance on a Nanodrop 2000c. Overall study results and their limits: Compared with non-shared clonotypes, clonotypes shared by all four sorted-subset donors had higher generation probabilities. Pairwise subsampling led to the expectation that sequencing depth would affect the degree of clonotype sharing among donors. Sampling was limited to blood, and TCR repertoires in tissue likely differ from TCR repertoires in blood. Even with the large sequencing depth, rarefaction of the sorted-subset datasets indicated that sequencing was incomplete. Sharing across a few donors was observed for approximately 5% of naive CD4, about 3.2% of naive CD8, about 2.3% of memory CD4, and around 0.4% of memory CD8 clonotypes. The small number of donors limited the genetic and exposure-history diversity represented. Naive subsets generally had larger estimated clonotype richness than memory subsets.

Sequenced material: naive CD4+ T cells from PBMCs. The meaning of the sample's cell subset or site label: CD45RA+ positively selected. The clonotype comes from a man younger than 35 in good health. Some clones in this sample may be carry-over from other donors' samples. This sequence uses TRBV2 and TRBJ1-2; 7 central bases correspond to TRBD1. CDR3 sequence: CASDRDPDYGYTF. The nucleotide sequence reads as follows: TGTGCCAGTGACAGGGACCCGGACTATGGCTACACCTTC.